This T cell receptor beta chain originates from a study of control samples from healthy donors and cancer patients. Measured with immunoSEQ multiplex PCR; TCRdb has only the in-frame clones, and not every one. The sample has about 160,000 clones; about 95% are singletons. Germline-derived CDR1 and CDR2 are LGHDT and YNNKEL (reference sequence). This CDR3 region has 13 residues. V lost 4 bases and J lost 1, with 7 bases in between. V and J are TRBV3-1 (or the pseudogene TRBV3-2) and TRBJ1-1; D gene unclear. Material: PBMCs. The receptor was derived from a man aged 55-75 years with colorectal cancer. Here the CDR3 DNA reads TGTGCCAGCAGCCCCCGTAAGAACACTGAAGCTTTCTTT. This encodes CASSPRKNTEAFF.